This is a list of T cell receptor beta chains from one sample in a study of cytomegalovirus exposure and HLA in healthy donors. Method: immunoSEQ multiplex PCR; TCRdb's copy keeps in-frame clones and lacks some. The table shows around 170,000 clones, with 79% occurring only once. The sample was PBMCs. The receptors were gathered from a woman between 40 and 55 years old in good health and CMV-seronegative. Both conserved end residues are part of each CDR3. Fields, in order: clone size, J gene, V gene, D gene, CDR3 DNA, CDR3 protein. D genes are given only for firm matches. Clone size is not always given. Where it is, it says once, few, many or a class for expanded clones.

few,TRBJ1-1,TRBV2,NA,TGTGCCAGCACCCCCTCACCCGAAAGGGGAACTGAAGCTTTCTTT,CASTPSPERGTEAFF
NA,TRBJ1-5,TRBV6-1,NA,TGTGCCAGCAGCAGGTCGAGTATCGATCAGCCCCAGCATTTT,CASSRSSIDQPQHF
NA,TRBJ2-3,TRBV6-6,TRBD1,TGTGCCAGCACCCGGGTAGGGGGCAACACAGATACGCAGTATTTT,CASTRVGGNTDTQYF
few,TRBJ1-5,TRBV30,NA,TGTGCCTGGAGTGTTCAGGGTTTGGGGAATCAGCCCCAGCATTTT,CAWSVQGLGNQPQHF
NA,TRBJ2-1,TRBV5-1,TRBD2,TGCGCCAGCAGCTTGGACAACGGGGGGGGACCCAATGAGCAGTTCTTC,CASSLDNGGGPNEQFF
NA,TRBJ2-1,TRBV6-1,TRBD2,TGTGCCAGCAGTGGGACTAGCGGGAGGGCCTTGTCCTACAATGAGCAGTTCTTC,CASSGTSGRALSYNEQFF
NA,TRBJ1-4,TRBV10-2,NA,TGCGCCAGCAGTGAGCAGGGGTCCACTAATGAAAAACTGTTTTTT,CASSEQGSTNEKLFF
many,TRBJ1-1,TRBV5-6,TRBD1,TGTGCCAGCAGCCGAAGGACAGGGGGAAACACTGAAGCTTTCTTT,CASSRRTGGNTEAFF
NA,TRBJ2-5,TRBV25-1,NA,TGTGCCAGCCTCGGGGGAGCTTGGGAGACCCAGTACTTC,CASLGGAWETQYF
NA,TRBJ1-6,TRBV21-1,NA,TGTGCCAGCAGCAACTCCGGACGCGGCAGGAGGAGGGAATCCCTCCACTTT,CASSNSGRGRRRESLHF
NA,TRBJ2-7,TRBV19,TRBD2,TGTGCCAGTAGCCCCTTCCTCGGGGGGCTCGGGCTAGCGGGACATTCTGAGCAGTACTTC,CASSPFLGGLGLAGHSEQYF
NA,TRBJ2-5,TRBV11-3,NA,TGTGCCAGCAGCTCCTCTAGGGGGCAAGAGACCCAGTACTTC,CASSSSRGQETQYF
NA,TRBJ1-5,TRBV29-1,NA,TGCAGCGTTGGACACACGGGGGGGCCCCAGCATTTT,CSVGHTGGPQHF
NA,TRBJ2-1,TRBV7-9,TRBD2,TGTGCCAGCAGCTCCCCCCGGGCGGGAGGGCCGGACAATGAGCAGTTCTTC,CASSSPRAGGPDNEQFF
NA,TRBJ1-5,TRBV7-8,TRBD1,TGTGCCAGCAGCTGGAAACCCGGGACAGCAAATAGCAATCAGCCCCAGCATTTT,CASSWKPGTANSNQPQHF
once,TRBJ1-1,TRBV7-2,TRBD1,TGTGCCAGCAGCTTACAGGACAGGGCCTTGAACACTGAAGCTTTCTTT,CASSLQDRALNTEAFF
NA,TRBJ1-2,TRBV30,NA,TGTGCCTGGACACATACGCCGAACTATGGCTACACCTTC,CAWTHTPNYGYTF
few,TRBJ2-5,TRBV6-1,NA,TGTGCCACTGAATACGGGGAGACCCAGTACTTC,CATEYGETQYF
NA,TRBJ1-2,TRBV5-4,NA,TGTGCCAGCAGCCTGCGTTCTTACTATGGCTACACCTTC,CASSLRSYYGYTF
NA,TRBJ1-2,TRBV6-5,NA,TGTGCCAGCAGCCGCCTTCGGGGAAACAACTATGGCTACACCTTC,CASSRLRGNNYGYTF
NA,TRBJ2-7,TRBV29-1,NA,TGCAGCGTTGCCAAGCTAGATTTTACGGGAAACGAGCAGTACTTC,CSVAKLDFTGNEQYF
few,TRBJ2-7,TRBV5-5,TRBD2,TGTGCCAGCAGCTTGGTACTAGCGGGAGACTACGAGCAGTACTTC,CASSLVLAGDYEQYF
NA,TRBJ2-2,TRBV6-1,NA,TGTGCCAGCAGTTGGACAGACACCGGGGAGCTGTTTTTT,CASSWTDTGELFF
NA,TRBJ2-7,TRBV30,TRBD1,TGTGCCTGGAGTGGGACAGGGAGCGTCAACGAGCAGTACTTC,CAWSGTGSVNEQYF
few,TRBJ1-2,TRBV30,NA,TGTGCCTGGACAGGGGAGGGTCGGGGCTATGGCTACACCTTC,CAWTGEGRGYGYTF
few,TRBJ1-1,TRBV28,TRBD1,TGTGCCAGCACCTACGACAGGGGGGAAGCTTTCTTT,CASTYDRGEAFF
NA,TRBJ2-1,TRBV29-1,TRBD2,TGCACCGGGACTAGAAACAATGAGCAGTTCTTC,CTGTRNNEQFF
NA,TRBJ2-1,TRBV9,TRBD2,TGTGCCAGCAGCGCCCGACTAGCGGGAGGGTTGAATGAGCAGTTCTTC,CASSARLAGGLNEQFF
NA,TRBJ1-2,TRBV21-1,NA,TGTGCCAGCAGCAAAGGAGAAGCCACCTATGGCTACACCTTC,CASSKGEATYGYTF
few,TRBJ1-1,TRBV5-1,TRBD1,TGCGCCAGCAGCTCCAGACAGGGGTCCTTTGAAGCTTTCTTT,CASSSRQGSFEAFF
NA,TRBJ2-5,TRBV19,NA,TGTGCCAGTCGGGGATTAGGGGGACCCAGCTTAGGAGAGACCCAGTACTTC,CASRGLGGPSLGETQYF
NA,TRBJ2-7,TRBV19,TRBD1,TGTGCCAGTTCCCTGATGACAGGGTCTATCTACGAGCAGTACTTC,CASSLMTGSIYEQYF
NA,TRBJ1-2,TRBV6-5,TRBD1,TGTGCCAGCAGTGAAAACAGGGGGCTAGGAGGCTACACCTTC,CASSENRGLGGYTF
NA,TRBJ2-3,TRBV6-1,NA,TGTGCCAGCAGTGACCCCAACAGGGATACGCAGTATTTT,CASSDPNRDTQYF
NA,TRBJ1-1,TRBV11-2,TRBD1,TGTGCCAGCAGATCCGGACAGGGTCGCACTGAAGCTTTCTTT,CASRSGQGRTEAFF
NA,TRBJ2-4,TRBV5-4,NA,TGTGCCAGCAGCTTCTCTACCGGGACCAAAAACATTCAGTACTTC,CASSFSTGTKNIQYF
NA,TRBJ1-5,TRBV5-1,NA,TGCGCCAGCAGCCTGGACCCAGCCGGGGGGGCCCAGCATTTT,CASSLDPAGGAQHF
NA,TRBJ1-1,TRBV5-1,TRBD1,TGCGCCAGCAGCTTGAGTCCGGACAGGCGGACTGAAGCTTTCTTT,CASSLSPDRRTEAFF
NA,TRBJ2-7,TRBV7-2,NA,TGTGCCAGCAGCCCGAACTACGAGCAGTACTTC,CASSPNYEQYF
NA,TRBJ1-3,TRBV11-3,NA,TGTGCCAGCAGCTTAGATGGGGCAGGGCGCTCTGGAAACACCATATATTTT,CASSLDGAGRSGNTIYF
few,TRBJ1-5,TRBV4-1,NA,TGCGCCAGCAGCCAAACGGGTGGACTTAGCAATCAGCCCCAGCATTTT,CASSQTGGLSNQPQHF
NA,TRBJ2-1,TRBV7-9,NA,TGTGCCAGCAGCTTAGGAGGAACTGAGCAGTTCTTC,CASSLGGTEQFF
NA,TRBJ2-7,TRBV29-1,TRBD2,TGCAGCGCTAAAGCGGGAGGGCCCTCCTACGAGCAGTACTTC,CSAKAGGPSYEQYF
NA,TRBJ2-2,TRBV11-2,TRBD2,TGTGCCAGCAGCTCGTCTAGCGGGATCAAACCCGGGGAGCTGTTTTTT,CASSSSSGIKPGELFF
NA,TRBJ2-7,TRBV6-6,NA,TGTGCCAGCAGAGACATTAACTACGAGCAGTACTTC,CASRDINYEQYF
NA,TRBJ1-1,TRBV4-2,TRBD1,TGTGCCAGCAGCCACCGTGCACCCGGGACAGGGGTAATGTACACTGAAGCTTTCTTT,CASSHRAPGTGVMYTEAFF
NA,TRBJ1-4,TRBV19,NA,TGTGCCAGTAGTAAGGGGAATCTAATTAATGAAAAACTGTTTTTT,CASSKGNLINEKLFF
NA,TRBJ2-3,TRBV28,TRBD2,TGTGCCAGCCGGCCGGGAGGGGGTCGAAGGGGAGATACGCAGTATTTT,CASRPGGGRRGDTQYF
NA,TRBJ1-1,TRBV10-2,TRBD1,TGCGCCAGCAGTGGACAGGGGGCTAACACTGAAGCTTTCTTT,CASSGQGANTEAFF
NA,TRBJ1-4,TRBV6-5,TRBD1,TGTGCCAGCAGTTACGGTGACAGGGGGACTAATGAAAAACTGTTTTTT,CASSYGDRGTNEKLFF
few,TRBJ2-7,TRBV10-1,TRBD1,TGCGCCAGCGCCAAGGGGGACAGCCCCTACGAGCAGTACTTC,CASAKGDSPYEQYF
NA,TRBJ2-5,TRBV25-1,TRBD2,TGTGCCAGCCTTCTAGCGGGGGAAGGGACCCAGTACTTC,CASLLAGEGTQYF
NA,TRBJ1-2,TRBV14,NA,TGTGCCAGCAGCCAAGATAGCCGTAGGGGTGGCTACACCTTC,CASSQDSRRGGYTF